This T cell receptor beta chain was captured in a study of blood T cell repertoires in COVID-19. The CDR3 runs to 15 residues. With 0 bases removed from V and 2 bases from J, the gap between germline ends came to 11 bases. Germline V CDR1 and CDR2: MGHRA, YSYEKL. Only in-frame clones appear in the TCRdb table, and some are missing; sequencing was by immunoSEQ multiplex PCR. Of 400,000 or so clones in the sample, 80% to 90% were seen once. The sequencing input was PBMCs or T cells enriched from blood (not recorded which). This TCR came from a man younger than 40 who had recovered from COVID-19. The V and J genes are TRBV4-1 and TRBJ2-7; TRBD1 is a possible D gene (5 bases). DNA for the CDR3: TGCGCCAGCAGCCAAGATCCGGCAGGGCCCTACGAGCAGTACTTC. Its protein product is CASSQDPAGPYEQYF.